These 8 T cell receptor beta chains originate from one sample sequenced in a study of T cells after yellow fever vaccination. TCRdb re-derived calls from the 5' RACE reads in MiXCR, one entry per CDR3 protein. In the table there are about 220,000 distinct CDR3 sequences, roughly 3.3% of which are singletons. Sequences were derived from CD4+ T cells sorted from PBMCs, sampled 10 days after the yellow fever booster vaccination. These receptors all stem from a man between 18 and 29 years old who received the YFV17D yellow fever vaccine.

The chain uses TRBV20-1 and TRBJ2-2, with 7 bases lining up with TRBD2. After removal of 6 bases from V and 2 bases from J, the junction contained 9 bases not matched to a gene. CDR1 is DFQATT, CDR2 SNEGSKA, per germline (reference sequence). The CDR3 contains 15 residues. The CDR3 here is CSAPHGGGNTGELFF. The CDR3 DNA reads TGCAGTGCCCCCCACGGCGGGGGAAACACCGGGGAGCTGTTTTTT.

This clonotype was detected ten times or more. This sequence joins TRBV12-3 or TRBV12-4 and TRBJ1-1; no firm D call. The V end was cut by 2 bases, the J end by 4 bases, with 8 bases between. The CDR3 totals 13 residues. CDR3 nucleotide sequence: TGTGCCAGCAGTTTACGGGCGCTCACTGAAGCTTTCTTT. Translated: CASSLRALTEAFF.

To note about this clonotype: A much bigger clone sits one base away, suggesting this may be a read error. This sequence joins TRBV7-2 and TRBJ2-3, with D perhaps matching TRBD2 (6 bases). The CDR3 runs 14 residues. CDR1 is SGHTA, CDR2 FQGNSA, per germline. The CDR3: CASSPLRTGGTEYF. The CDR3 DNA follows: TGTGCCAGCAGCCCGCTTCGTACCGGGGGTACGGAGTATTTT.

This clonotype was recorded a few times. The rearrangement uses TRBV7-2 and TRBJ2-3; D remains unclear. The CDR3 runs to 16 residues. V shed 2 bases and J shed 0 bases, with 12 bases lying between them. From germline, CDR1 is SGHTA and CDR2 FQGNSA. The CDR3 DNA follows: TGTGCCAGCAGCTTATCGGCGGCGCAAAGCACAGATACGCAGTATTTT. Its protein product is CASSLSAAQSTDTQYF.

The gene calls are TRBV12-3 or TRBV12-4 and TRBJ2-4, with D tentatively TRBD2 (5 bases). V lost 5 bases to trimming and J lost 4 bases, with 12 bases between them. The CDR3 has 14 residues. The CDR3 loop is CASSRDLRKNIQYF. The CDR3 region has the DNA TGTGCCAGCAGTCGGGATTTGAGGAAAAACATTCAGTACTTC.

This clonotype appeared many times. A junction boundary mismatches the germline segment, possibly from a read error. The chain uses TRBV27 and TRBJ2-1, with TRBD2 matching 13 bases. The CDR3 runs to 12 residues. Per the germline V gene, CDR1 is MNHEY and CDR2 is SMNVEV (reference sequence). The CDR3: CAVVTGTSGTRF. Here the CDR3 DNA reads TGTGCCGTAGTAACGGGGACTAGCGGGACACGCTTC.

This clonotype came up many times. V is TRBV28 and J is TRBJ2-2; D may be TRBD1 or TRBD2 (6 bases each). Trimming shortened V by 6 bases and J by 1 base, and 12 bases separated the two germline ends. Germline V gene data show CDR1 as MDHEN and CDR2 as SYDVKM. This CDR3 is built from 15 residues. The CDR3 sequence: CASRGGPGNTGELFF. The CDR3 DNA is TGTGCCAGCAGGGGGGGCCCGGGGAACACCGGGGAGCTGTTTTTT.

In this sample, this clonotype turned up many times. This chain uses TRBV4-3 with TRBJ1-3; the D gene is possibly TRBD1 (6 bases). The germline gives CDR1 LGHNA, CDR2 YSLEER. The V end was cut by 0 bases, the J end by 5 bases, with 11 bases between. The CDR3 runs to 15 residues. The CDR3: CASSQDGGGRNTIYF. The CDR3 nucleotides read TGCGCCAGCAGCCAAGACGGGGGGGGCCGAAACACCATATATTTT.